This is a list of T cell receptor beta chains from one sample in a study of blood T cells in healthy people across ages. TCRdb re-called the 5' RACE reads through MiXCR, storing one row per CDR3 protein. This sample carries approximately 810,000 distinct CDR3 sequences, around 34% of them seen once, and the ten largest clones take 10% to 15%. The material sequenced was blood. All receptors derive from a man between 18 and 35 years old in good health. Each CDR3 is given with its conserved first and last residue. The D gene is left open where the match is weak. Clone size is stated in some rows and not others, as once, few, many or a class when expanded.

v_gene,d_gene,abundance,j_gene,CDR3nt,CDR3aa
TRBV10-3,TRBD1,.,TRBJ2-5,TGTGCCATCAGGGCAGGGGGCGCCGAGACCCAGTACTTC,CAIRAGGAETQYF
TRBV6-2/TRBV6-3,.,.,TRBJ2-7,TGTGCCAGCAGAGAAGGGACCGAGCCTTCCTACGAGCAGTACTTC,CASREGTEPSYEQYF
TRBV29-1,TRBD1,.,TRBJ2-7,TGCAGCGTTGCAGGTGAGACAGGGAGCCACAATGAGCAGTACTTC,CSVAGETGSHNEQYF
TRBV4-1,.,few,TRBJ2-1,TGCGCCAGCAGCCAAGTGGAGGGGGAATACAATGAGCAGTTCTTC,CASSQVEGEYNEQFF
TRBV28,TRBD1,.,TRBJ1-5,TGTGCCAGCAGTTTACAGGGGGCGTTCAATCAGCCCCAGCATTTT,CASSLQGAFNQPQHF
TRBV12-3/TRBV12-4,.,few,TRBJ2-7,TGTGCCAGCAGGCTATCGGGACGGGACTACGAGCAGTACTTC,CASRLSGRDYEQYF
TRBV5-5,.,once,TRBJ1-1,TGTGCCAGCAGCTACCGATCCACAGCGCACACTGAAGCTTTCTTT,CASSYRSTAHTEAFF
TRBV7-2,.,.,TRBJ2-2,TGTGCCAGCAGCACCGACAGACCCCCTGACACCGGGGAGCTGTTTTTT,CASSTDRPPDTGELFF
TRBV20-1,.,.,TRBJ1-1,TGCAGTGCCATTGGGCGAGGCACTGAAGCTTTCTTT,CSAIGRGTEAFF
TRBV18,TRBD1,few,TRBJ2-3,TGTGCCAGCTCACCGGACAGGACAAAAGGGGATACGCAGTATTTT,CASSPDRTKGDTQYF